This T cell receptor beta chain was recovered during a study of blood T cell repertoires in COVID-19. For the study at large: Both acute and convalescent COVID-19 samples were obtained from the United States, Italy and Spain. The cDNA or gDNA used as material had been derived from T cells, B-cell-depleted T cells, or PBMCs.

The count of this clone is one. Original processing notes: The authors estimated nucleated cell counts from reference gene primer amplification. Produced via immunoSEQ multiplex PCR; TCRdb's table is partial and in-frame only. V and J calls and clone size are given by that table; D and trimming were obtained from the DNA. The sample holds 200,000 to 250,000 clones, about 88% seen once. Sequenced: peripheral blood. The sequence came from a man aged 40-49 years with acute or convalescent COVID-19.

CDR3 nucleotide sequence: TGTGCCAGCTCACCACCGAGGACAAACTCTGGAAACACCATATATTTT. As protein: CASSPPRTNSGNTIYF. The chain combines TRBV18 with TRBJ1-3; maybe TRBD1 (5 bases). Germline CDR1 KGHSH, CDR2 LQKENI. CDR3 length: 16 amino acids. With 0 bases removed from V and 0 bases from J, the gap between germline ends came to 9 bases.